This T cell receptor (beta chain) was captured by sequencing in a study of shared clonotypes between healthy human individuals. Study results and caveats: Collection of samples was limited to blood; tissue repertoires likely differ.

Terminally differentiated effector memory CD45RA+ cells were excluded by CCR7 positive selection of CD45RO-negative cells. The donors were adults (healthy and HIV-negative) with no recent acute infections or vaccinations. On this clone itself: Its antigen is currently unknown.

Some clones are missing from TCRdb's copy, which holds only in-frame ones; the method was immunoSEQ multiplex PCR. The table records more than 2 million clones, approximately 94% of them present only once. Germline V gene sequence: CDR1 MNHEY, CDR2 SMNVEV (reference sequence). Losses at the gene ends were 8 bases for V and 7 bases for J; bases not matched to a gene: 10. This CDR3 spans 15 amino acids. The source of this sequence is a young man in good health. The chain uses TRBV27 and TRBJ1-4; 10 bases align to TRBD1. The sample consisted of naive CD8+ T cells sorted from blood. The CDR3 sequence: CASGHQTGGFEKLFF. In nucleotides, the CDR3 is TGTGCCAGCGGTCACCAGACAGGGGGCTTTGAAAAACTGTTTTTT.